Each of the 32 T cell receptor beta chains below was sequenced from the same sample in a study of OX40 agonist ivuxolimab in advanced cancers. Using immunoSEQ multiplex PCR, the repertoire was profiled, and TCRdb retains in-frame clones only, with some absent. The sample shows 20,000 to 25,000 clones, roughly 80% of them seen only once. Sequenced material: CD4+ or CD8+ T cells sorted from blood, taken in a trial of the OX40 agonist ivuxolimab. The receptors were sampled from an adult with an advanced solid tumor such as melanoma, head and neck, liver or kidney cancer.

V is TRBV10-3 and J is TRBJ2-7; D remains ambiguous. The CDR3 contains 14 residues. In germline, CDR1 is ENHRY, CDR2 SYGVKD. Trimming took off 6 bases at V and 0 bases at J, with 12 bases between the two ends. The CDR3: CAISRHGISYEQYF. CDR3 DNA: TGTGCCATCAGCCGACACGGAATCTCCTACGAGCAGTACTTC.

The V and J genes are TRBV7-6 and TRBJ2-1; 13 bases fit TRBD2. The CDR3 runs to 15 residues. The V segment lost 5 bases and the J segment 10 bases; nucleotides outside the gene matches: 8. Germline V gene sequence: CDR1 SGHVS, CDR2 FNYEAQ. This chain's CDR3 is CASSPGLAGVIEQFF. The CDR3 DNA reads as TGTGCCAGCAGCCCTGGACTAGCGGGAGTAATAGAGCAGTTCTTC. Together with reference TRBV7-6 and TRBJ2-1, the CDR3 gives the full variable domain: GAGVSQSPRYKVTKRGQDVALRCDPISGHVSLYWYRQALGQGPEFLTYFNYEAQQDKSGLPNDRFSAERPEGSISTLTIQRTEQRDSAMYRCASSPGLAGVIEQFFGPGTRLTVL.

This clone appeared many times. The sample holds other DNA sequences that translate to the same CDR3. The gene calls are TRBV9 and TRBJ1-1, with unresolved D. In germline, CDR1 is SGDLS, CDR2 YYNGEE. There are 15 residues in the CDR3. The V gene lost 1 base and the J gene lost 2 bases, with 12 bases spanning the gap. This chain's CDR3 is CASSVSGKGNTEAFF. In DNA, the CDR3 is TGTGCCAGCAGCGTATCCGGCAAGGGAAACACTGAAGCTTTCTTT.

This chain uses TRBV7-9 with TRBJ2-7; TRBD2 agrees at 14 bases. V shed 5 bases, J shed 0 bases, and the junction held 12 bases outside the gene matches. The CDR3 extends over 19 amino acids. CDR1 SEHNR and CDR2 FQNEAQ come from the germline V gene (reference sequence). The CDR3 sequence is CASSHGLAGGVLSSYEQYF. As DNA, the CDR3 is TGTGCCAGCAGCCACGGACTAGCGGGAGGTGTACTTAGCTCCTACGAGCAGTACTTC.

The rearrangement links TRBV7-9 to TRBJ1-2, with D possibly being TRBD1 (5 bases). Germline V lookup: CDR1 SEHNR, CDR2 FQNEAQ (reference sequence). CDR3 length: 15 amino acids. The V end was cut by 5 bases, the J end by 3 bases, with 16 bases between. The CDR3 DNA sequence: TGTGCCAGCAGCCGTAGCGAGGCGGGGGACTATGGCTACACCTTC. Encoded protein: CASSRSEAGDYGYTF.

J is TRBJ2-5 and V is TRBV27; TRBD1 agrees at 9 bases. The CDR3 runs 15 residues. CDR1 is MNHEY and CDR2 is SMNVEV in the germline V gene (reference sequence). Trimming removed 6 bases from V and 5 bases from J; junction bases left unmatched: 10. The chain's CDR3 is CASRTGTGRTETQYF. For the CDR3, the DNA is TGTGCCAGCAGGACCGGGACAGGGAGGACGGAGACCCAGTACTTC.

V usage is TRBV27 and J usage is TRBJ1-1; no reliable D call. V shed 3 bases and J shed 2 bases, with 16 bases lying between them. Germline V gene sequence: CDR1 MNHEY, CDR2 SMNVEV (reference sequence). The CDR3 runs 16 residues. CDR3 nucleotide sequence: TGTGCCAGCAGTTTGAAGGAGCCGGGGATTAACACTGAAGCTTTCTTT. This translates into CASSLKEPGINTEAFF.

The chain combines TRBV28 with TRBJ2-5; no reliable D call. Trimming pared 1 base from V and 2 bases from J, leaving 8 bases between. Per germline, CDR1 MDHEN and CDR2 SYDVKM. The length of the CDR3 is 14 residues. CDR3 in amino acids: CASSLFAVQETQYF. As DNA, the CDR3 is TGTGCCAGCAGTTTATTTGCGGTTCAAGAGACCCAGTACTTC.

The chain joins TRBV9 to TRBJ2-7; tentative D call: TRBD2 (6 bases). The CDR3 is made up of 12 amino acids. The V gene lost 3 bases and the J gene lost 7 bases, with 11 bases spanning the gap. In germline, CDR1 is SGDLS, CDR2 YYNGEE. The CDR3 nucleotides read TGTGCCAGCAGCGGTTTGGAGGGGGAGCAGTACTTC. Amino acids: CASSGLEGEQYF.

V gene TRBV27 combines with J gene TRBJ1-1, with D maybe TRBD1 (6 bases). The germline gives CDR1 MNHEY, CDR2 SMNVEV (reference sequence). The CDR3 extends over 14 amino acids. Trimming left V 2 bases short and J 5 bases short, with 12 bases between. The DNA of the CDR3 is TGTGCCAGCAGTTTAACGAAGGGGGTTACTGAAGCTTTCTTT. Its protein is CASSLTKGVTEAFF.

The V call is TRBV21-1, the J call TRBJ1-2. TRBV21-1 is a listed pseudogene. The CDR3 is made up of 17 amino acids. The chain's CDR3 is CASSKGTVPECNYGYTF. The CDR3 DNA reads TGTGCCAGCAGCAAGGGGACCGTCCCCGAATGTAACTATGGCTACACCTTC.

The chain recombines TRBV27 with TRBJ1-1; TRBD1 is a possible D gene (6 bases). Germline V gene lookup returns CDR1 MNHEY and CDR2 SMNVEV (reference sequence). CDR3 size: 14 residues. Trimming stripped 8 bases from V and 1 base from J, with 14 bases between. CDR3 bases: TGTGCCAGCGGGAATACAGGGACGAACACTGAAGCTTTCTTT. It codes for CASGNTGTNTEAFF.

This chain uses TRBV2 with TRBJ2-7; D not certain. The germline CDR1 and CDR2 sequences are SNHLY and FYNNEI. The germline V and J ends were trimmed by 0 bases and 3 bases, with 12 bases remaining between them. This CDR3 region has 15 residues. This chain's CDR3 is CASSEATDASYEQYF. In DNA form, the CDR3 reads TGTGCCAGCAGTGAAGCCACGGACGCAAGCTACGAGCAGTACTTC.

In its sample, this clone ranks as medium-sized. The CDR3 nucleotides are TGTGCCAGCAGCTTCCCTAGCGGGCGAGAGCAGTTCTTC. Its translation is CASSFPSGREQFF. V usage is TRBV7-9 and J usage is TRBJ2-1; 8 bases fit TRBD2. The trim removed 3 bases at V and 10 bases at J, leaving 5 bases unmatched. The CDR3 extends over 13 amino acids. Germline assignment: CDR1 SEHNR and CDR2 FQNEAQ (reference sequence).

V gene TRBV28 combines with J gene TRBJ2-7, with TRBD2 identical over 14 bases. CDR3 length: 16 amino acids. V shed 6 bases, J shed 3 bases, and the junction held 7 bases outside the gene matches. Looked up from germline, CDR1 is MDHEN and CDR2 is SYDVKM. The CDR3: CASSPRLAGGGYEQYF. DNA of the CDR3: TGTGCCAGCAGCCCACGACTAGCGGGGGGGGGCTACGAGCAGTACTTC.

The chain uses TRBV29-1 and TRBJ2-7, with 7 positions matching TRBD2. The CDR3 has 13 residues. J was trimmed by 2 bases and V by 5 bases; bases with no gene match: 6. CDR1 and CDR2 from the germline V gene are SQVTM and ANQGSEA. As DNA, the CDR3 is TGCAGCGTTCTGACGGGAGGTACCTACGAGCAGTACTTC. This gives the protein CSVLTGGTYEQYF.

The chain employs TRBV5-4 and TRBJ2-5; no clear D. The CDR3 loop spans 12 amino acids. V shed 5 bases and J shed 2 bases, with 7 bases lying between them. Looked up from germline, CDR1 is SGHNT and CDR2 is YYREEE (reference sequence). The CDR3 bases are TGTGCCAGCAGTGACCATCAAGAGACCCAGTACTTC. Amino acids: CASSDHQETQYF.

This chain links TRBV30 with TRBJ2-1, with D unclear. Germline V gene lookup returns CDR1 GTSNPN and CDR2 SVGIG (reference sequence). CDR3 length equals 15 residues. Trimming took off 4 bases at V and 0 bases at J, with 13 bases between the two ends. The CDR3 DNA follows: TGTGCCTGGATCCTGACATCCCGCTCCTACAATGAGCAGTTCTTC. Translating it yields CAWILTSRSYNEQFF.

CDR3 region: CASSSGTEDTQYF. In nucleotides, the CDR3 is TGTGCCAGCAGCTCCGGGACCGAAGATACGCAGTATTTT. The V gene is TRBV7-3, the J gene TRBJ2-3; D tentatively fits TRBD1 or TRBD2 (5 bases each). The germline V gene has CDR1 SGHTA and CDR2 FQGTGA. The CDR3 loop spans 13 amino acids. Trimming removed 4 bases from V and 5 bases from J, with 10 bases in between.

This clone was seen repeatedly, ten times or more. The J gene is TRBJ2-5, the V gene TRBV4-1; TRBD1 agrees at 12 bases. CDR1 and CDR2 from the germline V gene are MGHRA and YSYEKL. This CDR3 has 15 amino acids. V dropped 4 bases and J dropped 5; count of bases not matched to a gene: 5. In nucleotides, the CDR3 is TGCGCCAGCAGCCCAGGGACAGGGGGCCTTGAGACCCAGTACTTC. This encodes CASSPGTGGLETQYF.

The gene calls are TRBV13 and TRBJ2-7; 12 bases are a match to TRBD2. The V and J ends lost 0 bases and 7 bases, in that order; junction bases with no gene match: 4. The CDR3 loop spans 15 amino acids. The germline gives CDR1 PRHDT, CDR2 FYEKMQ (reference sequence). CDR3 amino acids: CASSLGTSGRREQYF. Written as DNA, the CDR3 is TGTGCCAGCAGCTTAGGTACTAGCGGGAGGAGGGAGCAGTACTTC.

This sequence joins TRBV29-1 and TRBJ2-7, with 13 positions matching TRBD2. Germline trimming cut 3 bases from V and 2 bases from J; bases unmatched to any gene: 1. CDR3 length equals 14 residues. Germline CDR1 SQVTM, CDR2 ANQGSEA. The CDR3 nucleotides are TGCAGCGTTGATGGACTAGCGGGGGCCTACGAGCAGTACTTC. Its translation is CSVDGLAGAYEQYF.

The chain joins TRBV29-1 to TRBJ2-7, with D possibly being TRBD1 (5 bases). There are 14 residues in the CDR3. Germline V gives CDR1 SQVTM, CDR2 ANQGSEA. V was clipped by 4 bases and J by 6 bases, with 19 bases between them. The CDR3 region has the DNA TGCAGCGTTGGTTTCCGACAGATTAGATCCGAGCAGTACTTC. Translated: CSVGFRQIRSEQYF.

The chain uses TRBV4-2 and TRBJ2-1; no firm D call. Germline V gene lookup returns CDR1 LGHNA and CDR2 YNFKEQ. V lost 4 bases to trimming and J lost 1 base, with 11 bases between them. This CDR3 has 15 amino acids. CDR3 sequence: CASSPIGGSYNEQFF. The CDR3 coding sequence is TGTGCCAGCAGCCCTATTGGTGGGTCCTACAATGAGCAGTTCTTC.

V is TRBV19 and J is TRBJ2-1; a weak D match, TRBD1 (5 bases). V gave up 3 bases and J gave up 2 bases, with 11 bases separating them. The CDR3 contains 15 residues. Germline V CDR1 and CDR2: LNHDA, SQIVND (reference sequence). The CDR3 here is CASSIETGPYNEQFF. The CDR3 bases are TGTGCCAGTAGTATTGAAACAGGCCCCTACAATGAGCAGTTCTTC.

J is TRBJ1-1 and V is TRBV9, with a possible D match to TRBD1 (5 bases). The germline CDR1 and CDR2 sequences are SGDLS and YYNGEE. The CDR3 spans 15 residues. Trimming removed 4 bases from V and 4 bases from J, with 17 bases in between. This chain's CDR3 is CASSTREGILTEAFF. Written as DNA, the CDR3 is TGTGCCAGCAGCACCCGGGAGGGGATCCTCACTGAAGCTTTCTTT.

V is TRBV28 and J is TRBJ2-7; weak D call: TRBD1 (5 bases). This CDR3 is built from 12 residues. Germline CDR1 and CDR2: MDHEN and SYDVKM. The V end was cut by 6 bases, the J end by 7 bases, with 13 bases between. The chain's CDR3 is CASRQDPGEQYF. The CDR3 DNA reads as TGTGCCAGCAGACAGGACCCAGGGGAGCAGTACTTC. The full variable domain, with the rest looked up from reference TRBV28 and TRBJ2-7, is DVKVTQSSRYLVKRTGEKVFLECVQDMDHENMFWYRQDPGLGLRLIYFSYDVKMKEKGDIPEGYSVSREKKERFSLILESASTNQTSMYLCASRQDPGEQYFGPGTRLTVT.

This clone was recorded a few times. The chain combines TRBV4-2 with TRBJ2-7; D ambiguous. The germline V and J ends were trimmed by 0 bases and 0 bases, with 9 bases remaining between them. The germline gives CDR1 LGHNA, CDR2 YNFKEQ. This CDR3 spans 15 amino acids. The chain's CDR3 is CASSQEIADSYEQYF. The CDR3 DNA reads TGTGCCAGCAGCCAAGAGATCGCGGACTCCTACGAGCAGTACTTC.

The genes are TRBV29-1 and TRBJ2-3; D is ambiguous. The V end lost 4 bases, the J end lost 1 base, and 9 bases lay between the germline ends. In germline, CDR1 is SQVTM, CDR2 ANQGSEA. The CDR3 contains 13 residues. CDR3 region: CSVVLRGTDTQYF. As DNA, the CDR3 is TGCAGCGTTGTCCTGAGAGGCACAGATACGCAGTATTTT.

V gene TRBV30 combines with J gene TRBJ2-3; 10 bases are shared with TRBD1. This CDR3 comprises 14 residues. V trimming: 4 bases; J trimming: 3 bases; junction bases outside the gene matches: 4. Germline CDR1 GTSNPN, CDR2 SVGIG (reference sequence). CDR3 in DNA: TGTGCCTGGACGACAGGGGGCTCGACAGATACGCAGTATTTT. This gives the protein CAWTTGGSTDTQYF.

The CDR3 DNA reads TGTGCCAGCAGTTCACTAACAGGGTTTCAGCCCCAGCATTTT. Residues: CASSSLTGFQPQHF. The V gene is TRBV27, the J gene TRBJ1-5; D perhaps matches TRBD1 (6 bases). The V gene's germline CDR1 is MNHEY and CDR2 SMNVEV (reference sequence). This CDR3 contains 14 residues. Trimming shortened V by 4 bases and J by 6 bases, and 13 bases separated the two germline ends.

The chain employs TRBV6-5 and TRBJ2-7; 11 bases align to TRBD2. The CDR3 length is 15 residues. J was trimmed by 7 bases and V by 2 bases; bases with no gene match: 7. Germline V CDR1 and CDR2: MNHEY, SVGAGI. CDR3 sequence: CASSYGTSGFWEQYF. For the CDR3, the DNA is TGTGCCAGCAGTTACGGGACTAGCGGCTTCTGGGAGCAGTACTTC.